The 23 T cell receptor beta chains in this list originate from one sample, sequenced in a study of T cells expressing NK-cell markers. TCRdb reprocessed the 5' RACE reads and stores each CDR3 protein as one record, lacking DNA. The repertoire table contains 550,000 to 600,000 distinct CDR3 sequences. The sample taken for sequencing was blood T cells: a sorted CD56 or NKG2C T cell subset, CD4+ or CD8+ T cells, or bulk PBMC T cells (not recorded which). These receptors came from a man younger than 35 in good health.

The J gene is TRBJ1-1, the V gene TRBV29-1. The CDR3 spans 12 residues. Germline V CDR1 and CDR2: SQVTM, ANQGSEA. The CDR3 region is CSVGKSASEAFF. The whole variable domain, remainder taken from reference TRBV29-1 and TRBJ1-1, is SAVISQKPSRDICQRGTSLTIQCQVDSQVTMMFWYRQQPGQSLTLIATANQGSEATYESGFVIDKFPISRPNLTFSTLTVSNMSPEDSSIYLCSVGKSASEAFFGQGTRLTVV.

The rearrangement joins TRBV5-1 to TRBJ1-4; TCRdb designates TRBD1, a call that cannot be tested without DNA. Germline CDR1 is SGHRS and CDR2 is YFSETQ. The CDR3 length is 16 residues. The CDR3 spells CASSLAQGAANEKLFF.

CDR3: CASSVITGTKAFF. The chain couples TRBV9 to TRBJ1-1; the D gene TCRdb calls, TRBD1, cannot be checked with no DNA. CDR1 SGDLS and CDR2 YYNGEE come from the germline V gene. The CDR3 contains 13 residues.

The CDR3 sequence: CSVRRAGGSSYEQYF. The chain carries TRBV29-1 and TRBJ2-7; the D gene TCRdb calls, TRBD1, cannot be checked with no DNA. There are 15 residues in the CDR3. Germline V gene lookup returns CDR1 SQVTM and CDR2 ANQGSEA.

The V gene is TRBV12-3 or TRBV12-4, the J gene TRBJ2-2; lacking DNA, the TRBD1 call made by TCRdb goes unchecked. The length of the CDR3 is 15 residues. CDR3 sequence: CASSWSGGRTGELFF.

The chain uses TRBV28 and TRBJ2-5; the D gene TCRdb calls, TRBD1, cannot be checked with no DNA. This CDR3 has 15 residues. The germline gives CDR1 MDHEN, CDR2 SYDVKM. CDR3 residues: CASSSLQGVGETQYF.

This chain uses TRBV12-3 or TRBV12-4 with TRBJ2-5; the D call from TCRdb, TRBD1, cannot be confirmed without DNA. This CDR3 contains 14 residues. The CDR3 loop reads CASSFAGTGKTQYF.

The gene calls are TRBV24-1 and TRBJ2-1; without DNA, the TCRdb call of TRBD1 cannot be checked. Germline V gene lookup returns CDR1 KGHDR and CDR2 SFDVKD. The CDR3 runs to 14 residues. CDR3 amino acids: CATSDRQAANEQFF.

The chain combines TRBV5-1 with TRBJ2-6. There are 15 residues in the CDR3. Germline CDR1 reads SGHRS; CDR2 reads YFSETQ. CDR3 sequence reads: CASSLGPSGANVLTF.

This chain links TRBV14 with TRBJ2-7; the D call of TRBD1 rests on TCRdb alone, since no DNA is present to check it. The germline V gene has CDR1 SGHDN and CDR2 FVKESK. There are 14 residues in the CDR3. The chain's CDR3 is CASGKTSGRDEQYF.

The CDR3 protein is CASSYAGDFDEQYF. The V and J genes are TRBV25-1 and TRBJ2-7; the TCRdb D gene call, TRBD2, has no DNA to confirm it. This CDR3 has 14 residues. Germline V gene lookup returns CDR1 MGHDK and CDR2 SYGVNS.

The chain has TRBV10-2 and TRBJ2-7; there is no DNA to check the TCRdb D call of TRBD2. This CDR3 spans 14 amino acids. The germline CDR1 and CDR2 sequences are WSHSY and SAAADI. CDR3 loop: CASKLAGGSYEQYF.

The chain employs TRBV5-1 and TRBJ2-3; as DNA is missing, the TRBD2 call by TCRdb cannot be tested. In germline, CDR1 is SGHRS, CDR2 YFSETQ. The CDR3 contains 16 residues. This chain's CDR3 is CASSPGGGRGTDTQYF.

The rearrangement uses TRBV7-9 and TRBJ2-1; as DNA is missing, the TRBD1 call by TCRdb cannot be tested. The length of the CDR3 is 15 residues. Germline V lookup: CDR1 SEHNR, CDR2 FQNEAQ (reference sequence). The CDR3 reads CASSFVTNLGDEQFF.

The chain joins TRBV12-3 or TRBV12-4 to TRBJ1-6. CDR3 length: 12 amino acids. CDR3 in amino acids: CASSPPRSPLHF.

The chain couples TRBV7-9 to TRBJ2-3; the D call from TCRdb, TRBD2, cannot be confirmed without DNA. CDR1 is SEHNR, CDR2 FQNEAQ, per germline (reference sequence). This CDR3 region has 14 residues. CDR3 sequence: CASSFREMTDTQYF.

The chain uses TRBV27 and TRBJ2-7; TCRdb names TRBD1, which stays unverified in the absence of DNA. Germline values: CDR1 MNHEY, CDR2 SMNVEV (reference sequence). CDR3 size: 14 residues. CDR3 residues: CASSFIPLRGPEYF.

V is TRBV4-3 and J is TRBJ2-1; with no DNA, the TCRdb D assignment of TRBD2 cannot be verified. Germline CDR1 reads LGHNA; CDR2 reads YSLEER. There are 17 residues in the CDR3. The CDR3 sequence: CASSPLALADASNEQFF.

The V call is TRBV5-1, the J call TRBJ2-7. Per the germline V gene, CDR1 is SGHRS and CDR2 is YFSETQ. This CDR3 comprises 16 residues. The CDR3 loop is CASSLGVSRMNYEQYF.

The gene calls are TRBV28 and TRBJ1-2; as DNA is missing, the TRBD1 call by TCRdb cannot be tested. In germline, CDR1 is MDHEN, CDR2 SYDVKM. The CDR3 runs to 15 residues. This CDR3 is CASSLGGQQNYGYTF.

This rearrangement joins TRBV12-3 or TRBV12-4 to TRBJ2-7. The CDR3 length is 14 residues. The CDR3 region is CASTVSGRPYEQYF.

The chain joins TRBV25-1 to TRBJ1-2. The CDR3 sequence is 15 residues long. Germline-derived CDR1 and CDR2 are MGHDK and SYGVNS. CDR3 amino acids: CASSERSSNPYGYTF.

The gene calls are TRBV11-2 and TRBJ1-1; TCRdb's assignment of TRBD1 cannot be checked, as there is no DNA. The CDR3 sequence is 14 residues long. Germline V CDR1 and CDR2: SGHAT, FQNNGV. CDR3 protein: CASSPPQGAREAFF.